This T cell receptor beta chain was retrieved from a study of T cell clonotyping in hematopoietic cell transplantation. V was cut by 5 bases and J by 3 bases, with 7 bases left in between. This CDR3 is 13 amino acids long. Looked up from germline, CDR1 is SEHNR and CDR2 is FQNEAQ (reference sequence). Of note for this clone: Its antigen is unknown.

TCRdb keeps only in-frame clones here, not all; method: immunoSEQ multiplex PCR. The table has about 6,800 clones, 98% seen once; the top ten hold roughly 0.64%. Study results and caveats: Few recipient clonotypes overlapped donors; over 95% were de novo at given depth. After transplant, recipient diversity fell while pathologically expanded clonotypes grew through day 180. Higher Inverse Simpson Index values in graft donor and pretransplant recipient predicted broader posttransplant TCR diversity. Cells were unsorted, so CD4 and CD8 contributions were not separated.

The chain links TRBV7-9 to TRBJ1-4; D is ambiguous. The sequencing used PBMCs, collected 30 days after allogeneic stem cell transplant. This receptor was obtained from a male patient in his sixties or seventies who had an allogeneic stem cell transplant from a related donor, so the T cells may come from the graft donor. Some clones in this sample may be carry-over from other donors' samples. CDR3 amino acids: CASSPGPNEKLFF. The CDR3 DNA reads TGTGCCAGCAGCCCAGGTCCTAATGAAAAACTGTTTTTT.